The present T cell receptor (beta chain) was sequenced within a study of T cells in Graves' hyperthyroidism and ophthalmopathy. What was amplified from RNA transcripts were TCR beta CDR3 regions. First-round RT-PCR of the TCR CDR3 relied on the HTBI primer set. TCRdb passed the multiplex PCR reads through MiXCR, listing each CDR3 protein once. The repertoire consists of about 640,000 distinct CDR3 sequences, with 45% occurring once and the leading ten covering roughly 7.2%. Used for diagnoses were clinical symptoms, serum thyroxine and TRAb, thyroid ultrasound and orbital computed tomography. The CDR3 is made up of 16 amino acids. CDR1 and CDR2 (germline): SGHRS, YFSETQ. V was shortened by 1 base and J by 2 bases, with 13 bases between the two germline ends.

V is TRBV5-1 and J is TRBJ1-3, with D perhaps TRBD1 (5 bases). The sequencing input was peripheral blood or thyroid tissue (not recorded which). This clonotype originated in an adult man with Graves' disease, either hyperthyroidism or ophthalmopathy (not recorded which). CDR3 sequence (DNA): TGCGCCAGCAGCTTGCTGGGACCCGGGGCTGGAAACACCATATATTTT. Its translation: CASSLLGPGAGNTIYF.